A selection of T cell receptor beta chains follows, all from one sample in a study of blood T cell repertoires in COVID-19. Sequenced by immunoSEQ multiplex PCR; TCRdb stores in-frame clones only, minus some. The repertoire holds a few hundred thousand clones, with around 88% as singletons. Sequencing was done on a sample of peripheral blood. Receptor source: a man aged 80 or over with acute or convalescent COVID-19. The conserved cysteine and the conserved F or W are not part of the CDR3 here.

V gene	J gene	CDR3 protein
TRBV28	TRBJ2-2	ASSQNRGLDAGELF
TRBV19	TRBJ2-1	ASSIVGGGTGEQF
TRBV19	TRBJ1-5	ASSRDRNQPQH
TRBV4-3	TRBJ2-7	ASSQDSISYEQY
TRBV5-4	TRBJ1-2	ASSRGEGTDYGYT
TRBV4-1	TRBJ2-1	ASSPSGGSGSWNEQF
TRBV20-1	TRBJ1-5	SAKPLQLQH
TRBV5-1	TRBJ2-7	ASSLLPTSSLYEQY
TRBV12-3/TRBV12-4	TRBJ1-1	ASSLQGAEAF
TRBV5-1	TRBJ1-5	ASSLQANQPQH
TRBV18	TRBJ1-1	ASSPLSGDTEAF
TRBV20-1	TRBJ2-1	SASKLDSYNEQF
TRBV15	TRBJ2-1	ATSRVSGGGDEQF
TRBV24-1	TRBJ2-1	ATSDSGTSGRGNEQF
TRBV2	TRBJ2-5	ASSADRRETQY
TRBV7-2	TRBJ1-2	ASSSGLGGYT
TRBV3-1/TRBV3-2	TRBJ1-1	ASSPLTWGVLRTEAF
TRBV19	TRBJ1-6	ASSIDVTGINSPLH
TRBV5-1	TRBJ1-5	ASSLGQSNQPQH
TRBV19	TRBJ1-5	ASTSRWGRGNDNQPQH
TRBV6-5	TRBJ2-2	ASTPSRGRFGELF
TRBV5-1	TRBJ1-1	ASSLARLTNTEAF
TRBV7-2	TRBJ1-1	ASSLLGVLNTEAF
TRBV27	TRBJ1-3	ASSSAGTPRSGNTIY
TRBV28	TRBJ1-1	ASSLGTGMTEAF
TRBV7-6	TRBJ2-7	ASSFPGQGGDEQY
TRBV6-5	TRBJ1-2	ASSRQGMGGYT
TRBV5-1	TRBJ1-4	ASSLGDREGEKLF
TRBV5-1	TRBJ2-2	ASSLAGGELF
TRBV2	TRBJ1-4	ASSGTGIYEKLF
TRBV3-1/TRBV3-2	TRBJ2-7	ASSPRPGEQY
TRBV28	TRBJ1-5	ASSDRVQGNQPQH
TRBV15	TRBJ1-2	ATSRGERAGGGGYT
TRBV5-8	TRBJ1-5	ASSGGQGLNQPQH
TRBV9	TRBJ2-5	ASSPRGLAGPQETQY
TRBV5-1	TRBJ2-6	ASSLGVPGSGANVLT
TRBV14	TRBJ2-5	ASSQDLKKTQY
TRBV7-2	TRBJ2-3	ASSPDRVGPDTQY
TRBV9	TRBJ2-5	ASSVALTSEETQY
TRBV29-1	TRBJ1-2	SVGAGGDGYT
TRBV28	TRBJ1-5	ASSPTAGGAWQPQH
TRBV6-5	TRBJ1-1	ASRISGGSEAF
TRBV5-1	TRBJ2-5	ASSLGADQETQY
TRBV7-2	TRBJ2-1	ASSLAGLEFLEQF
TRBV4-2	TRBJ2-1	ASSQEAGGSYNEQF
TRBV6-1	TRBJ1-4	ASSEVREEKLF
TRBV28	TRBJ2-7	ASSGGSAYEQY
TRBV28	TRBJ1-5	ASSLGGGSNQPQH
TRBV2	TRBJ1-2	ASSDSIGINSNYGYT
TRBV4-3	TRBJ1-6	ASSQDRVSSYNSPLH